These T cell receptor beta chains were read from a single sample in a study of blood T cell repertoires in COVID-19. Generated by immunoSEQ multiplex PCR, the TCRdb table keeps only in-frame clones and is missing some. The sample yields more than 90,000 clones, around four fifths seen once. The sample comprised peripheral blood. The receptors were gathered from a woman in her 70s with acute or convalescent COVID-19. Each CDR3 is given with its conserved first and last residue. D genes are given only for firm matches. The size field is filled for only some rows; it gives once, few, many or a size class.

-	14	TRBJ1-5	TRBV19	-	CASAPREAEVPQHF	TGTGCCAGTGCGCCCCGGGAAGCGGAAGTGCCCCAGCATTTT
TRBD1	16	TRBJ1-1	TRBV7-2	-	CASSANTVTGDTEAFF	TGTGCCAGCAGCGCCAATACTGTGACAGGGGACACTGAAGCTTTCTTT
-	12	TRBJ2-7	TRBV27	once	CASSLLTGEQYF	TGTGCCAGCAGTCTTCTTACTGGCGAGCAGTACTTC
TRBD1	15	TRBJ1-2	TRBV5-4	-	CASSRPGQGASGYTF	TGTGCCAGCAGCCGACCGGGACAGGGGGCGTCGGGCTACACCTTC
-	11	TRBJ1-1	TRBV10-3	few	CAISEGGQAFF	TGTGCCATCAGTGAAGGAGGTCAAGCTTTCTTT
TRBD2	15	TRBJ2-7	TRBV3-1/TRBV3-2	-	CASSPLAGGPHEQYF	TGTGCCAGCAGCCCCCTAGCGGGGGGGCCCCACGAGCAGTACTTC
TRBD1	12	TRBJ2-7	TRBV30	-	CAWSRQGNEQYF	TGTGCCTGGAGTCGACAGGGAAACGAGCAGTACTTC
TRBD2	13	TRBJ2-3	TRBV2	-	CASGASGGDTQYF	TGTGCCAGCGGGGCTAGCGGGGGGGATACGCAGTATTTT
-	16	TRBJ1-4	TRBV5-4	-	CASSSLAGGLSEKLFF	TGTGCCAGCAGCTCTCTGGCGGGGGGGCTCTCGGAAAAACTGTTTTTT
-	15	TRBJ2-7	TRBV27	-	CASSFRDSVSYEQYF	TGTGCCAGCAGTTTTCGGGACTCCGTCTCCTACGAGCAGTACTTC
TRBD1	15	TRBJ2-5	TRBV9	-	CASSPGQGAWETQYF	TGTGCCAGCAGCCCTGGACAGGGGGCTTGGGAGACCCAGTACTTC
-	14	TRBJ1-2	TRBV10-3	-	CAISESDSNYGYTF	TGTGCCATCAGTGAGTCGGACAGCAACTATGGCTACACCTTC
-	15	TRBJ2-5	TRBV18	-	CASSPGGAFQETQYF	TGTGCCAGCTCACCAGGCGGGGCCTTCCAAGAGACCCAGTACTTC
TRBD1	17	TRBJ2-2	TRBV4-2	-	CASSPKEGATNTGELFF	TGTGCCAGCAGTCCAAAAGAGGGGGCCACGAACACCGGGGAGCTGTTTTTT
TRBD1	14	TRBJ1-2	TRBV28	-	CASRLSGTGGGYTF	TGTGCCAGCAGACTTTCCGGGACAGGGGGTGGCTACACCTTC
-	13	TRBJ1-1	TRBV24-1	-	CATTEGEGTEAFF	TGTGCCACCACAGAGGGCGAGGGCACTGAAGCTTTCTTT
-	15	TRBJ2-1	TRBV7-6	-	CASSPPGSSYNEQFF	TGTGCCAGCAGCCCCCCAGGTAGCTCCTACAATGAGCAGTTCTTC
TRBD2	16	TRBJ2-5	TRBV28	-	CASSSWTSGYQETQYF	TGTGCCAGCAGTTCGTGGACTAGCGGGTATCAAGAGACCCAGTACTTC
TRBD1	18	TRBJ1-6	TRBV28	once	CASSSLPGTGGDNSPLHF	TGTGCCAGCAGTTCCCTACCCGGGACAGGGGGCGACAATTCACCCCTCCACTTT
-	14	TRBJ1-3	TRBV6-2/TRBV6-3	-	CASSMDRSGNTIYF	TGTGCCAGCAGCATGGACAGATCTGGAAACACCATATATTTT
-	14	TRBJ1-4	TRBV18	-	CASSPGGSNEKLFF	TGTGCCAGCTCACCAGGAGGCAGCAATGAAAAACTGTTTTTT
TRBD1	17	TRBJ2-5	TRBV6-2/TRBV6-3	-	CASSPPSSGTAQETQYF	TGTGCCAGCAGCCCTCCTTCATCGGGGACAGCTCAAGAGACCCAGTACTTC
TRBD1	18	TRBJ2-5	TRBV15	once	CATSRDLGGPAFQETQYF	TGTGCCACCAGCAGAGATCTAGGGGGCCCGGCATTCCAAGAGACCCAGTACTTC
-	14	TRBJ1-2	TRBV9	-	CASSFNRTPYGYTF	TGTGCCAGCAGCTTTAACAGGACACCGTATGGCTACACCTTC
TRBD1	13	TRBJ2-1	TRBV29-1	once	CSVGQGARNEQFF	TGCAGCGTTGGACAGGGGGCTAGGAATGAGCAGTTCTTC
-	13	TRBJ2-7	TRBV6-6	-	CASSSPEAYEQYF	TGTGCCAGCAGTTCCCCAGAGGCCTACGAGCAGTACTTC
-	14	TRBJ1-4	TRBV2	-	CASSERATNEKLFF	TGTGCCAGCAGTGAACGAGCAACTAATGAAAAACTGTTTTTT
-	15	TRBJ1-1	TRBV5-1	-	CASSSAQVSNTEAFF	TGCGCCAGCAGCTCCGCACAGGTATCGAACACTGAAGCTTTCTTT
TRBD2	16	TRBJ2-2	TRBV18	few	CASSPGTSGIVGELFF	TGTGCCAGCTCACCGGGGACTAGCGGGATTGTCGGGGAGCTGTTTTTT
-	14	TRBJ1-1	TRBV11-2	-	CASSLAPGNTEAFF	TGTGCCAGCAGCTTAGCCCCAGGGAACACTGAAGCTTTCTTT
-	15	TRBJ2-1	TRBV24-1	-	CATRPIGQIYNEQFF	TGTGCCACCAGACCTATCGGACAGATATACAATGAGCAGTTCTTC
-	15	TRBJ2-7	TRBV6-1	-	CASSEWAGASYEQYF	TGTGCCAGCAGTGAATGGGCGGGGGCTTCCTACGAGCAGTACTTC
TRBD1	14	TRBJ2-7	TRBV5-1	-	CASSRQDRDYEQYF	TGCGCCAGCAGCCGCCAGGACAGGGACTACGAGCAGTACTTC